The clone carrying this T cell receptor beta chain was found a few times. The antigen is undetermined. TCRdb re-derived calls from the reads in MiXCR, one entry per CDR3 protein. The repertoire holds around 900,000 distinct CDR3 sequences, with roughly a third as singletons. Per the germline V gene, CDR1 is SEHNR and CDR2 is FQNEAQ (reference sequence). There are 21 residues in the CDR3. V was clipped by 4 bases and J by 2 bases, with 32 bases between them. The source of the sample is a study of T cell repertoires in cytomegalovirus infection. Study-level points and caveats: HLA-C-restricted CMV clonotypes gave the most frequent clonotype in two of eight donors.

V and J are TRBV7-9 and TRBJ1-2; D might be TRBD1 (5 bases). The source was cultured CD8+ T cells from PBMCs, collected from culture after CMV antigen stimulation. The TCR sequence derives from a human donor in good health (CMV status not recorded). Some clones in this sample may be carry-over from other donors' samples. For the CDR3, the DNA is TGTGCCAGCAGCTCTTATGACGAATCTAAGATTGACAGATATGGAAACTATGGCTACACCTTC. Translation: CASSSYDESKIDRYGNYGYTF. Looking up the rest from reference TRBV7-9 and TRBJ1-2 gives the full variable domain: DTGVSQNPRHKITKRGQNVTFRCDPISEHNRLYWYRQTLGQGPEFLTYFQNEAQLEKSRLLSDRFSAERPKGSFSTLEIQRTEQGDSAMYLCASSSYDESKIDRYGNYGYTFGSGTRLTVV.